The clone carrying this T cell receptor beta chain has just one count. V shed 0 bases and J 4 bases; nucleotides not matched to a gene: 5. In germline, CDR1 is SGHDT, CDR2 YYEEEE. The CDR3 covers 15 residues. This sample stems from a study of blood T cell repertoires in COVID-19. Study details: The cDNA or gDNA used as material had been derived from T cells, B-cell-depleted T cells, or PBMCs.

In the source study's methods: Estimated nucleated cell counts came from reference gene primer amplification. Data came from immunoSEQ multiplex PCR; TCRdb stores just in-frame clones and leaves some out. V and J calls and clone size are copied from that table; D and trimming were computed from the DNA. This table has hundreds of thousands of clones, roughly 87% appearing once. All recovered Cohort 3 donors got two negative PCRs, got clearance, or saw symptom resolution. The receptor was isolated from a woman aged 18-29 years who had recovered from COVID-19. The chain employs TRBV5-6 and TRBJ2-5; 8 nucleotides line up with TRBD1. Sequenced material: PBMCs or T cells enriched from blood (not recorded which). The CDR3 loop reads CASSLVAGGLETQYF. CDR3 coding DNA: TGTGCCAGCAGCTTGGTGGCAGGGGGCCTAGAGACCCAGTACTTC.